This TCR beta chain came from a study of human T cells and chemical hapten exposure. Whole-study findings and limits: Alopecia was present in the donors, so their immune response may differ from healthy people's.

Each cDNA molecule in the library carried unique molecular identifiers. Each CDR3 protein is one row after TCRdb ran MiXCR on the RACE reads. Of under 200,000 distinct CDR3 sequences in the sample, around 30% were seen once. Specified time point: pre-sensitization, week 0. Regarding treatment: therapeutic diphenylcyclopropenone sensitization with weekly scalp DPC. Germline V gene data show CDR1 as MDHEN and CDR2 as SYDVKM. V gave up 5 bases and J gave up 2 bases; unmatched junction bases: 3. The CDR3 extends over 13 amino acids. This clonotype was observed a handful of times. Its antigen remains unidentified.

The sample consisted of whole blood, taken in connection with sensitization to the hapten diphenylcyclopropenone (DPC). The V gene is TRBV28, the J gene TRBJ2-7; 7 bases are shared with TRBD1. The TCR comes from a woman aged 25 to 39 with alopecia areata. Some clones in this sample may be carry-over from other donors' samples. CDR3 in DNA: TGTGCCAGCAGTGGGACAGCCACCTACGAGCAGTACTTC. Translated: CASSGTATYEQYF.